This T cell receptor beta chain was obtained from a study of blood T cell repertoires in COVID-19 (TCRdb year 2020). For context, the study as a whole: The collaborator samples originated in the United States, Italy and Spain and spanned the acute and convalescent phases of COVID-19. The dataset comprised deeply sampled blood TCRbeta repertoires from subjects exposed to, actively infected with, or recovered from COVID-19. The material from the prospective study consisted of cDNA or gDNA derived from T cells, B-cell-depleted T cells, or PBMCs. Sample metadata almost always included a de-identified subject ID, COVID-19 status, age in years and sex. Where available, HLA class I and class II types were obtained from metadata supplied by the sample provider rather than from assay-based typing. Samples came from the ongoing ImmuneRACE study (first 160 participants) plus 1,254 subjects from 6 global collaborators. A freely available public database, intended as a resource for researchers studying the immune response to SARS-CoV-2, is where the repertoires were released. The full study reports these points: The quantity of clinical and demographic metadata differed by source and by participant and was supplied without curation.

With regard to this clone: The clone's antigen remains unknown. Base quality data are lacking; no much larger clone is found one base away.

One collaborating source in Seattle enrolled patients while the patients were actively infected and followed the patients over time throughout the course of disease. The collaborating institutions used their own protocols to collect whole blood in K2EDTA tubes. Collaborator samples were shipped for TCRbeta analysis as frozen whole blood, isolated PBMCs, or DNA extracted from either sample type. TCRbeta CDR3 regions were amplified from genomic DNA by means of the immunoSEQ Assay, a bias-controlled multiplex PCR. As for the authors' bioinformatics: Nucleated cell counts per sample were estimated from amplification of reference gene primers within the assay. To quantify the absolute abundance of each unique TCRbeta CDR3 rearrangement, sequence reads were collapsed and filtered. For each sample, productive Simpson clonality was calculated as the square root of Simpson's diversity index over productive rearrangements. Not all clones reach the TCRdb copy of this immuneACCESS table, which keeps in-frame sequences only. Checked studies attribute under half of the gap to unresolved V genes and leave the rest unexplained. That table supplies the V and J calls and clone size; D and trimming were determined from the DNA. The sample table holds about 300,000 clones, of which over 85% were seen once. In total, the top ten clones hold 1.5% to 2% of the sample.

The CDR3 starts with the cysteine, ends with the phenylalanine, and has 16 residues. Just the 48-base CDR3 DNA is kept, in frame starting at base 1. The germline V and J ends show losses of 5 bases and 10 bases respectively, and no gene match explains 13 bases of the junction. The germline V gene gives CDR1 as SGHTA and CDR2 as FQGNSA. The chain employs TRBV7-2 and TRBJ1-6; 8 central nucleotides agree with TRBD1. The sample was peripheral blood. The clonotype was recovered from a woman aged 25 to 39 with COVID-19, enrolled during active disease. This receptor has the CDR3 CASSPGTGTPGSPLHF. In nucleotides, the sequence is TGTGCCAGCAGCCCAGGGACAGGCACACCCGGGTCACCCCTCCACTTT.